The 15 T cell receptor beta chains presented below share a single source sample, sequenced in a study of blood T cell repertoires in COVID-19. Assay used: immunoSEQ multiplex PCR; TCRdb lists only in-frame clones, some missing. Of over 85,000 clones in the sample, roughly 85% were seen once. The material sequenced was peripheral blood. The receptors come from an elderly man with acute or convalescent COVID-19.

The CDR3 sequence: CASSLLGLAGASGELFF. In DNA form, the CDR3 reads TGTGCCAGCAGCCTACTAGGACTAGCGGGAGCTTCCGGGGAGCTGTTTTTT. The chain uses TRBV7-3 and TRBJ2-2; 13 nucleotides agree with TRBD2. Per the germline V gene, CDR1 is SGHTA and CDR2 is FQGTGA. CDR3 length: 17 amino acids. The J segment lost 6 bases and the V segment lost 5 bases, leaving 9 bases of the junction unmatched.

The chain employs TRBV5-6 and TRBJ1-6, with D perhaps TRBD1 (5 bases). CDR3 length: 14 residues. Trimming left V 3 bases short and J 6 bases short, with 10 bases between. CDR1 SGHDT and CDR2 YYEEEE come from the germline V gene. CDR3 sequence reads: CASSSRGVNSPLHF. Here the CDR3 DNA reads TGTGCCAGCAGCTCCCGGGGGGTTAATTCACCCCTCCACTTT.

The rearrangement joins TRBV7-8 to TRBJ1-1; TRBD1 agrees at 7 bases. After removal of 7 bases from V and 2 bases from J, the junction contained 7 bases not matched to a gene. Germline V CDR1 and CDR2: SGHVS, FQNEAQ. The CDR3 totals 14 residues. The DNA of the CDR3 is TGTGCCAGCAAATCGACAGGGCCCAACACTGAAGCTTTCTTT. This gives the protein CASKSTGPNTEAFF.

This rearrangement joins TRBV7-9 to TRBJ2-4; 7 bases are a match to TRBD1. V gave up 1 base and J gave up 6 bases; unmatched junction bases: 12. This CDR3 has 17 amino acids. Germline CDR1 reads SEHNR; CDR2 reads FQNEAQ (reference sequence). This CDR3 is CASSLEVGTGVGNIQYF. CDR3 sequence (DNA): TGTGCCAGCAGCTTAGAAGTAGGAACAGGGGTGGGAAACATTCAGTACTTC.

The CDR3 spells CASSRDTSYEQYF. The CDR3 coding sequence is TGTGCCAGCAGCCGGGACACATCCTACGAGCAGTACTTC. The genes are TRBV6-5 and TRBJ2-7; D may be TRBD1 (6 bases). This CDR3 region has 13 residues. V was pared by 6 bases and J by 1 base, with 10 bases between. The germline gives CDR1 MNHEY, CDR2 SVGAGI.

The gene calls are TRBV9 and TRBJ2-5, with TRBD2 identical over 15 bases. The germline CDR1 and CDR2 sequences are SGDLS and YYNGEE. V was clipped by 4 bases and J by 5 bases; unmatched bases: 12. CDR3 length: 18 amino acids. The CDR3 DNA follows: TGTGCCAGCAGCACCGGGACTAGCGGGAGGTATAATACGGAGACCCAGTACTTC. Amino acid sequence: CASSTGTSGRYNTETQYF.

The chain recombines TRBV6-4 with TRBJ2-1; 9 bases map to TRBD2. The germline V gene has CDR1 MRHNA and CDR2 SNTAGT. The CDR3 extends over 14 amino acids. The V and J ends lost 10 bases and 7 bases, in that order; junction bases with no gene match: 11. DNA of the CDR3: TGTGCCACCAAAGCGGGAGGAGCCCTTAATGAGCAGTTCTTC. Its protein is CATKAGGALNEQFF.

This clone has just a few counts. The V and J genes are TRBV5-1 and TRBJ2-3; TRBD2 agrees at 10 bases. The J segment lost 4 bases and the V segment lost 0 bases, leaving 8 bases of the junction unmatched. CDR1 is SGHRS, CDR2 YFSETQ, per germline. The CDR3 has 17 amino acids. The CDR3 region has the DNA TGCGCCAGCAGCTTGGGGTCTAGCGGGAGTAACGCAGATACGCAGTATTTT. Protein product: CASSLGSSGSNADTQYF.

This chain uses TRBV29-1 with TRBJ2-6, with unresolved D. This CDR3 has 13 residues. Trimming shortened V by 6 bases and J by 0 bases, and 6 bases separated the two germline ends. CDR1 is SQVTM, CDR2 ANQGSEA, per germline. The CDR3 coding sequence is TGCAGCGTCCAGCGCTCTGGGGCCAACGTCCTGACTTTC. Its translation is CSVQRSGANVLTF.

The V and J genes are TRBV5-1 and TRBJ2-7, with D possibly being TRBD2 (5 bases). Germline V gene sequence: CDR1 SGHRS, CDR2 YFSETQ. This CDR3 contains 15 residues. Trimming removed 4 bases from V and 0 bases from J, with 14 bases in between. CDR3 in amino acids: CASSPEVGISYEQYF. The CDR3 DNA sequence: TGCGCCAGCAGCCCGGAGGTAGGAATCTCCTACGAGCAGTACTTC.

The chain uses TRBV15 and TRBJ2-1, with 13 nucleotides matching TRBD2. The ends lost 2 bases at V and 7 bases at J; junction bases unmatched: 5. The CDR3 covers 16 residues. Germline CDR1 and CDR2: LNHNV and YYDKDF (reference sequence). CDR3 region: CATSRRLAGGGNEQFF. The CDR3 DNA reads TGTGCCACCAGCAGACGACTAGCGGGAGGAGGGAATGAGCAGTTCTTC.

The V gene is TRBV9, the J gene TRBJ1-2, with 8 bases matching TRBD1. There are 15 residues in the CDR3. V lost 3 bases and J lost 4; bases outside the gene matches: 8. The germline V gene has CDR1 SGDLS and CDR2 YYNGEE. CDR3 protein: CASSAPRGPTYGYTF. CDR3 nucleotide sequence: TGTGCCAGCAGCGCTCCCAGGGGGCCCACCTATGGCTACACCTTC.

This clone has more than one count but fewer than ten. The genes are TRBV14 and TRBJ2-7; 13 bases are shared with TRBD2. CDR1 is SGHDN, CDR2 FVKESK, per germline. This CDR3 is built from 16 residues. The trim removed 3 bases at V and 3 bases at J, leaving 5 bases unmatched. CDR3 sequence: CASSHGGLAGYYEQYF. Written as DNA, the CDR3 is TGTGCCAGCAGCCATGGGGGACTAGCGGGGTACTACGAGCAGTACTTC.

J is TRBJ2-7 and V is TRBV11-3, with D perhaps TRBD2 (6 bases). The CDR3 extends over 13 amino acids. With 5 bases removed from V and 3 bases from J, the gap between germline ends came to 11 bases. Germline assignment: CDR1 SGHNT and CDR2 YENEEA. The CDR3 region is CASSRDSNYEQYF. CDR3 nucleotide sequence: TGTGCCAGCAGCCGGGACTCAAACTACGAGCAGTACTTC.

The genes are TRBV28 and TRBJ2-1; 7 bases map to TRBD2. J lost 8 bases, V lost 7 bases, and 14 bases had no gene match. The length of the CDR3 is 15 residues. Germline CDR1 MDHEN, CDR2 SYDVKM. This CDR3 reads CASTGGLTNSDEQFF. The CDR3 DNA sequence: TGTGCCAGCACGGGAGGCCTGACTAATAGCGATGAGCAGTTCTTC.